Listed here is a single T cell receptor (beta chain). What it recognizes is unknown. At the time of sampling, donors were nominally healthy, though unrecorded immune exposures were likely. The data are from a study of cytomegalovirus exposure and HLA in healthy donors. Study observations and caveats: Immune exposure information comprised only CMV serostatus. Another analysis was done later, and it associated fewer than 20,000 TCR beta sequences with HLA alleles at 0.05 false discovery rate.

It was with 60 Vbeta and 13 Jbeta primers that the PCR ran. In the study's own analysis: In a later analysis, of around 85 million unique beta chains, about 12 million appeared in at least two donors. Profiling relied on immunoSEQ multiplex PCR, and the TCRdb table lists in-frame clones only, not all of them. That table is the source of V, J and clone size, and D and trimming were worked out from the DNA. The sample carries 150,000 or so clones, around 80% recorded once. What was sequenced was PBMCs. This clonotype was sampled from a man under 40 in good health and CMV-seropositive.

Written as DNA, the CDR3 is TGTGCCAGTAGTATAGACGGGGTCCCCAATCAGCCCCAGCATTTT. Encoded protein: CASSIDGVPNQPQHF. The chain employs TRBV19 and TRBJ1-5; D uncertain. There are 15 residues in the CDR3. CDR1 is LNHDA and CDR2 is SQIVND in the germline V gene (reference sequence). V shed 0 bases and J shed 3 bases, with 9 bases lying between them.